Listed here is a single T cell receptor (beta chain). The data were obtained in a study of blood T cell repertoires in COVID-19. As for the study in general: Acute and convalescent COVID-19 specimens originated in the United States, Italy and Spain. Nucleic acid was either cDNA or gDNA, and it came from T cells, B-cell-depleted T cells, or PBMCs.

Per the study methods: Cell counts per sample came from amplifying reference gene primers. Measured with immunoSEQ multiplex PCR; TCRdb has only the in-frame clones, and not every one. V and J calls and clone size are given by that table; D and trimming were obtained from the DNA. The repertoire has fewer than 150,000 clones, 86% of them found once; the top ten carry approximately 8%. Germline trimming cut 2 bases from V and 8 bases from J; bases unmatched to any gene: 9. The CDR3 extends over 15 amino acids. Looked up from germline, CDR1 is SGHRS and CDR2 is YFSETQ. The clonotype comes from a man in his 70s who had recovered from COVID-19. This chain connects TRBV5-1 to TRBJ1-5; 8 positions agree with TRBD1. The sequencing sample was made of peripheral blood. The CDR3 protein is CASSFGQGLGEPQHF. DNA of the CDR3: TGCGCCAGCAGCTTCGGACAGGGCTTAGGTGAGCCCCAGCATTTT.